The present entry profiles one T cell receptor (beta chain) with its context. The antigen is not known. The length of the CDR3 is 14 residues. The V gene's germline CDR1 is SGHRS and CDR2 YFSETQ. V was pared by 5 bases and J by 4 bases, with 6 bases of the junction left unmatched. These data originate in a study of shared clonotypes between healthy human individuals. The overall study: Each donor contributed plates that comprised three CD4 naive, three CD4 memory, two CD8 naive and one CD8 memory.

Profiling relied on immunoSEQ multiplex PCR, and the TCRdb table lists in-frame clones only, not all of them. The sample contains under 2.5 million clones, approximately 90% of which appear only once. General study points: Shared clonotypes: approximately 5% naive CD4, 3.5% to 4% naive CD8, about 2.4% memory CD4, approximately 0.41% memory CD8. On the whole, naive subsets had larger estimated richness than memory subsets had.

The sequencing input was naive CD4+ T cells from PBMCs. Stated subset: CD45RA+ positively selected. This receptor was identified in a man between 18 and 35 years old in good health. Some clones in this sample may be carry-over from other donors' samples. The V call is TRBV5-1, the J call TRBJ2-1, with 7 bases identical to TRBD2. The chain's CDR3 is CASSDSGLYNEQFF. In nucleotides, the CDR3 is TGCGCCAGCAGTGATAGCGGGCTATACAATGAGCAGTTCTTC.